The 16 T cell receptor beta chains below come from one sample, sequenced in a study of beta chain features in type 1 diabetes. Study conclusions and caveats: When Type 1 diabetes patients were examined, their TCRB CDR3s proved moderately but significantly shorter in all four CD4+ subsets.

Since all of the isolated RNA was reverse transcribed, expressed TCRB transcripts were what got sequenced. Generated by immunoSEQ multiplex PCR, the TCRdb table keeps only in-frame clones and is missing some. Among some 350,000 clones, about 14% were seen once, and the ten largest hold around 0.016%. The antigens these receptors bind are not known. Source material: naive CD4+ T cells from blood. The receptors shown here come from a young woman with type 1 diabetes.

This chain links TRBV5-4 with TRBJ2-3; 14 nucleotides agree with TRBD2. Germline values: CDR1 SGHNT, CDR2 YYREEE (reference sequence). J gave up 4 bases and V 3 bases, and 4 bases lay outside the gene matches. The CDR3 is made up of 16 amino acids. The CDR3 coding sequence is TGTGCCAGCAGCTCGCGGACTAGCGGGAGGTCAGATACGCAGTATTTT. Amino acid sequence: CASSSRTSGRSDTQYF.

This chain uses TRBV4-3 with TRBJ2-3; TRBD2 matches 8 bases. Germline CDR1 is LGHNA and CDR2 is YSLEER. CDR3 size: 17 residues. Unmatched junction bases numbered 7, after V lost 1 base and J lost 1 base. Written as DNA, the CDR3 is TGCGCCAGCAGCCAAGGCACCCTAGCGGGCGGCACAGATACGCAGTATTTT. Its translation is CASSQGTLAGGTDTQYF.

This chain links TRBV6-5 with TRBJ2-1; TRBD2 agrees at 9 bases. The CDR3 contains 16 residues. With V trimmed by 0 bases and J by 5 bases, 5 bases remained unmatched. Germline values: CDR1 MNHEY, CDR2 SVGAGI. CDR3 nucleotides: TGTGCCAGCAGTTACTCCCTAGCGGGATCCGACAATGAGCAGTTCTTC. The encoded protein is CASSYSLAGSDNEQFF.

A few counts support this clone. Other DNA sequences in this sample translate to the same CDR3. This rearrangement joins TRBV2 to TRBJ2-1; TRBD1 agrees at 9 bases. Per germline, CDR1 SNHLY and CDR2 FYNNEI. This CDR3 spans 15 amino acids. Losses at the gene ends were 6 bases for V and 1 base for J; bases not matched to a gene: 4. The CDR3 sequence: CASRAGQGSYNEQFF. The CDR3 nucleotides are TGTGCCAGCAGGGCGGGACAGGGTTCCTACAATGAGCAGTTCTTC.

This clone was counted between two and nine times. The genes are TRBV15 and TRBJ2-3; 7 positions agree with TRBD2. This CDR3 is 15 amino acids long. With V trimmed by 5 bases and J by 2 bases, 7 bases remained unmatched. Looked up from germline, CDR1 is LNHNV and CDR2 is YYDKDF (reference sequence). DNA of the CDR3: TGTGCCACCAGCCCACTAGCGCGGCACACAGATACGCAGTATTTT. Protein product: CATSPLARHTDTQYF.

This clone was seen a handful of times. This rearrangement joins TRBV10-3 to TRBJ2-3; the D is unclear. Trimming removed 7 bases from V and 2 bases from J, with 10 bases in between. The CDR3 loop spans 13 amino acids. CDR1 is ENHRY, CDR2 SYGVKD, per germline. The CDR3 protein is CAITPRPTDTQYF. The DNA of the CDR3 is TGTGCCATCACCCCGAGGCCCACAGATACGCAGTATTTT.

In its sample, this clone was seen a few times. This chain joins TRBV27 and TRBJ2-1; 7 bases map to TRBD1. The germline CDR1 and CDR2 sequences are MNHEY and SMNVEV (reference sequence). The CDR3 spans 16 residues. J lost 10 bases, V lost 3 bases, and 15 bases had no gene match. CDR3 loop: CASSFRQGYPKMEQFF. CDR3 DNA: TGTGCCAGCAGTTTCCGACAGGGTTACCCCAAGATGGAGCAGTTCTTC.

The J gene is TRBJ2-1, the V gene TRBV6-5; TRBD2 aligns across 13 bases. The CDR3 is made up of 14 amino acids. Germline CDR1 and CDR2: MNHEY and SVGAGI. V shed 10 bases, J shed 9 bases, and the junction held 9 bases outside the gene matches. The CDR3 DNA is TGTGCCACCTGGACTAGCGGGAGTTCAAGTGAGCAGTTCTTC. Translated: CATWTSGSSSEQFF.

This clone was detected only a few times. This rearrangement joins TRBV7-2 to TRBJ2-1; 10 bases fit TRBD2. Trimming at V came to 4 bases and at J to 8 bases, leaving 11 bases not matched to a gene. The CDR3 is made up of 16 amino acids. Germline values: CDR1 SGHTA, CDR2 FQGNSA. The CDR3 region is CASSSRGLARGDEQFF. The CDR3 nucleotides read TGTGCCAGCAGCTCCCGGGGACTAGCGAGAGGCGATGAGCAGTTCTTC.

The chain has TRBV12-5 and TRBJ2-1, with D possibly TRBD2 on 6 matching bases. The CDR3 is 14 residues long. V was cut by 6 bases and J by 2 bases, with 11 bases left in between. CDR1 and CDR2 (germline): LGHNT, FRNRAP. The DNA for the CDR3 is TGTGCTAGTGGGGCGGGACTTCCCTACAATGAGCAGTTCTTC. Amino acids: CASGAGLPYNEQFF.

CDR3 amino acids: CASSQDNRGREKLFF. The CDR3 nucleotides are TGCGCCAGCAGCCAAGATAACAGGGGAAGGGAAAAACTGTTTTTT. This chain links TRBV4-3 with TRBJ1-4, with 7 bases matching TRBD1. CDR1 is LGHNA and CDR2 is YSLEER in the germline V gene. This CDR3 contains 15 residues. V shed 0 bases, J shed 8 bases, and the junction held 6 bases outside the gene matches.

The V call is TRBV7-2, the J call TRBJ2-1, with TRBD2 matching over 11 bases. Germline CDR1 SGHTA, CDR2 FQGNSA. J gave up 10 bases and V 1 base, and 6 bases lay outside the gene matches. This CDR3 is 15 amino acids long. As DNA, the CDR3 is TGTGCCAGCAGCTTAGGGGTACTAGCGGGAGACGAGCAGTTCTTC. This sequence encodes CASSLGVLAGDEQFF.

Only a few counts were recorded for this clone. The J gene is TRBJ2-7, the V gene TRBV20-1; perhaps TRBD1 as D (6 bases). CDR3 length: 11 amino acids. Germline V gives CDR1 DFQATT, CDR2 SNEGSKA (reference sequence). V was trimmed by 5 bases and J by 5 bases, leaving 10 bases between them. CDR3 coding DNA: TGCAGTGCTGAGAGGACAGACGAGCAGTACTTC. Translating it yields CSAERTDEQYF.

This chain joins TRBV30 and TRBJ2-1; D gene uncertain. Trimming took off 0 bases at V and 0 bases at J, with 12 bases between the two ends. Germline CDR1 is GTSNPN and CDR2 is SVGIG (reference sequence). The CDR3 length is 16 residues. For the CDR3, the DNA is TGTGCCTGGAGTGTACCCTCCCTACCCTCCTACAATGAGCAGTTCTTC. This translates into CAWSVPSLPSYNEQFF.

J is TRBJ2-1 and V is TRBV7-9; a weak D match, TRBD2 (6 bases). CDR1 and CDR2 from the germline V gene are SEHNR and FQNEAQ (reference sequence). Trimming left V 2 bases short and J 8 bases short, with 19 bases between. This CDR3 has 16 amino acids. CDR3 sequence (DNA): TGTGCCAGCAGCTTACTGGAGGGCGCTGGGTTGGATGAGCAGTTCTTC. This gives the protein CASSLLEGAGLDEQFF.

A few counts support this clone. This chain uses TRBV27 with TRBJ2-1; D remains unclear. Between the trimmed V and J ends, which lost 6 bases and 7 bases, there was a span of 16 bases. CDR3 length: 14 amino acids. CDR1 and CDR2 from the germline V gene are MNHEY and SMNVEV (reference sequence). The CDR3 spells CASSRSGWRNEQFF. The DNA for the CDR3 is TGTGCCAGCAGCCGCTCGGGTTGGAGAAATGAGCAGTTCTTC.